This T cell receptor beta chain was recovered during a study of T cell responses to AZD1222 COVID-19 vaccine. This clone was recorded once. V dropped 0 bases and J dropped 3 bases, with 7 bases sitting between them. The CDR3 spans 13 residues. Germline values: CDR1 SGHKS, CDR2 YYEKEE (reference sequence). Here immunoSEQ multiplex PCR was the method, and the copy in TCRdb shows in-frame clones only, minus some. In the table there are about 180,000 clones, 90% of which are singletons. The chain carries TRBV5-5 and TRBJ2-7, with D hard to call. This sequence originates from an adult in good health. Sequenced material: peripheral blood, taken on day 0 of AZD1222 vaccination. The CDR3 loop reads CASSLVVSYEQYF. The CDR3 region has the DNA TGTGCCAGCAGCTTGGTAGTTAGCTACGAGCAGTACTTC.